Shown below are 27 T cell receptor beta chains from a single sample sequenced in a study of CD8 T cells in ankylosing spondylitis. Study outcomes and limitations: A TCR beta motif of fewer than ten highly homologous variants seemed to mark ankylosing spondylitis blood.

Each CDR3 protein gets one entry after TCRdb re-called the 5' RACE reads with MiXCR. The sample yields under 250,000 distinct CDR3 sequences, approximately 7.3% seen once. No cognate antigen is known for these TCRs. The sequenced material came from blood, either unsorted or a sorted T cell fraction (not recorded which). The receptor set was obtained from a male donor with ankylosing spondylitis.

This clonotype was picked up many times. The chain employs TRBV7-9 and TRBJ2-3, with TRBD2 matching over 10 bases. The junction had 9 bases not matched to a gene; V was cut back by 6 bases and J by 0 bases. CDR3 length: 17 amino acids. Germline V gives CDR1 SEHNR, CDR2 FQNEAQ (reference sequence). The DNA for the CDR3 is TGTGCCAGCAGTCCAATTACTAGCGGGATTAGCACAGATACGCAGTATTTT. Amino acids: CASSPITSGISTDTQYF.

The sample holds many counts of this clonotype. The V and J genes are TRBV5-1 and TRBJ2-1; D is uncertain. The CDR3 extends over 14 amino acids. Germline-derived CDR1 and CDR2 are SGHRS and YFSETQ. With 0 bases removed from V and 3 bases from J, the gap between germline ends came to 7 bases. The CDR3 here is CASSLVTNYNEQFF. CDR3 DNA sequence: TGCGCCAGCAGCTTGGTTACTAACTACAATGAGCAGTTCTTC.

This clonotype occurred a few times. The rearrangement uses TRBV2 and TRBJ2-1; 9 bases match TRBD1. Trimming at V came to 6 bases and at J to 5 bases, leaving 8 bases not matched to a gene. The CDR3 totals 15 residues. CDR1 is SNHLY and CDR2 is FYNNEI in the germline V gene. This CDR3 is CASRVRDRVDNEQFF. In DNA, the CDR3 is TGTGCCAGCAGGGTCCGGGACAGGGTTGACAATGAGCAGTTCTTC. Full variable domain (missing parts from reference TRBV2 and TRBJ2-1): EPEVTQTPSHQVTQMGQEVILRCVPISNHLYFYWYRQILGQKVEFLVSFYNNEISEKSEIFDDQFSVERPDGSNFTLKIRSTKLEDSAMYFCASRVRDRVDNEQFFGPGTRLTVL.

This clonotype was recorded at least ten times. The CDR3 DNA sequence: TGTGCCAGCAGTCCCAGCGGGGGGGCCATCAATGAGCAGTTCTTC. Protein sequence: CASSPSGGAINEQFF. This chain uses TRBV6-2 or TRBV6-3 with TRBJ2-1, with 10 bases aligning to TRBD2. The CDR3 spans 15 residues. Germline CDR1 and CDR2: MNHEY and SVGEGT. V was clipped by 5 bases and J by 6 bases; unmatched bases: 7.

This clonotype was seen repeatedly, ten times or more. This chain connects TRBV4-2 to TRBJ2-7; 9 positions agree with TRBD1. This CDR3 has 14 amino acids. CDR1 is LGHNA, CDR2 YNFKEQ, per germline. Losses at the gene ends were 3 bases for V and 5 bases for J; bases not matched to a gene: 5. CDR3 region: CASSHRDRVNEQYF. The CDR3 bases are TGTGCCAGCAGCCACCGGGACAGGGTTAACGAGCAGTACTTC.

Ten or more counts support this clonotype. The chain carries TRBV14 and TRBJ2-3; 11 positions agree with TRBD2. This CDR3 is 15 amino acids long. Germline V gives CDR1 SGHDN, CDR2 FVKESK. J gave up 4 bases and V 7 bases, and 7 bases lay outside the gene matches. In DNA, the CDR3 is TGTGCCAGCAACTTAGCGGGAGGGTTCGCAGATACGCAGTATTTT. It specifies CASNLAGGFADTQYF.

At least ten counts were recorded for this clonotype. The V call is TRBV4-1, the J call TRBJ2-1, with 7 bases that match TRBD1. V shed 2 bases, J shed 5 bases, and the junction held 6 bases outside the gene matches. In germline, CDR1 is MGHRA, CDR2 YSYEKL. This CDR3 contains 15 residues. In DNA form, the CDR3 reads TGCGCCAGCAGCCAAAACAGGGGCACCGACAATGAGCAGTTCTTC. The encoded protein is CASSQNRGTDNEQFF.

The J gene is TRBJ2-7, the V gene TRBV25-1; weak D call: TRBD2 (5 bases). This CDR3 contains 15 residues. Germline CDR1 and CDR2: MGHDK and SYGVNS. The V gene lost 10 bases and the J gene lost 6 bases, with 25 bases spanning the gap. The chain's CDR3 is CAMSPRLEAAGEQYF. CDR3 nucleotide sequence: TGTGCCATGAGCCCCCGGCTGGAGGCTGCGGGCGAGCAGTACTTC.

This clonotype came up many times. The V call is TRBV7-9, the J call TRBJ2-7; 8 bases are a match to TRBD2. V was clipped by 1 base and J by 4 bases; unmatched bases: 3. The CDR3 is 14 residues long. The V gene's germline CDR1 is SEHNR and CDR2 FQNEAQ (reference sequence). CDR3 residues: CASSLGTSLYEQYF. The CDR3, as DNA: TGTGCCAGCAGCTTAGGGACTAGCTTGTACGAGCAGTACTTC.

The chain uses TRBV6-5 and TRBJ1-5; TRBD1 aligns across 7 bases. This CDR3 spans 15 amino acids. V was pared by 4 bases and J by 0 bases, with 3 bases of the junction left unmatched. Germline assignment: CDR1 MNHEY and CDR2 SVGAGI. CDR3 DNA sequence: TGTGCCAGCAGTTTTGGGACAGTTAGCAATCAGCCCCAGCATTTT. Amino acids: CASSFGTVSNQPQHF.

There are a few counts of this clonotype. The CDR3 reads CASSKLTGGRTEAFF. Here the CDR3 DNA reads TGTGCCAGCAGCAAATTGACAGGGGGCAGGACTGAAGCTTTCTTT. This sequence joins TRBV7-2 and TRBJ1-1; 10 bases are shared with TRBD1. CDR1 is SGHTA, CDR2 FQGNSA, per germline. V gave up 5 bases and J gave up 5 bases; unmatched junction bases: 8. This CDR3 has 15 residues.

There are many counts of this clonotype. A read error may account for a junction end that differs from germline. CDR3 in amino acids: CASSYDRGRSF. CDR3 in DNA: TGTGCCAGCAGCTATGACAGGGGGCGAAGCTTC. The chain recombines TRBV6-6 with TRBJ2-7; 10 bases match TRBD1. The germline V gene has CDR1 MNHNY and CDR2 SVGAGI (reference sequence). This CDR3 is 11 amino acids long.

In its sample, this clonotype was seen many times. V and J are TRBV4-3 and TRBJ2-3; D is perhaps TRBD2 (5 bases). The V end lost 1 base, the J end lost 2 bases, and 7 bases lay between the germline ends. The germline V gene has CDR1 LGHNA and CDR2 YSLEER. The CDR3 has 14 amino acids. The CDR3: CASSQGGVTDTQYF. The CDR3 DNA reads TGCGCCAGCAGCCAAGGGGGAGTCACAGATACGCAGTATTTT.

In its sample, this clonotype was seen many times. V usage is TRBV20-1 and J usage is TRBJ1-2; D is unresolved. V was cut by 0 bases and J by 8 bases, with 16 bases left in between. Germline loops: CDR1 DFQATT, CDR2 SNEGSKA (reference sequence). The CDR3 is 14 amino acids. The CDR3 loop is CSARDPTVLNGYTF. Here the CDR3 DNA reads TGCAGTGCTAGAGACCCTACAGTGCTCAACGGCTACACCTTC.

This clonotype was seen ten or more times. This chain links TRBV27 with TRBJ1-4, with D hard to call. V lost 4 bases and J lost 8, with 14 bases in between. Germline assignment: CDR1 MNHEY and CDR2 SMNVEV (reference sequence). This CDR3 is built from 14 residues. The CDR3, as DNA: TGTGCCAGCAGTTCGAACCTAAGGGCGGAAAAACTGTTTTTT. Amino acids: CASSSNLRAEKLFF.

Ten or more counts support this clonotype. The V gene is TRBV5-6, the J gene TRBJ2-1; D tentatively fits TRBD1 or TRBD2 (5 bases each). This CDR3 region has 11 residues. Germline V gene lookup returns CDR1 SGHDT and CDR2 YYEEEE. Trimming took off 4 bases at V and 12 bases at J, with 11 bases between the two ends. The CDR3 DNA is TGTGCCAGCAGCGGGCCGGGACCGCAGTTCTTC. Translated: CASSGPGPQFF.

Many counts were recorded for this clonotype. The V call is TRBV4-2, the J call TRBJ2-7; 7 bases align to TRBD2. After removal of 1 base from V and 12 bases from J, the junction contained 3 bases not matched to a gene. Germline V gene lookup returns CDR1 LGHNA and CDR2 YNFKEQ. The CDR3 runs 11 residues. The CDR3 DNA sequence: TGTGCCAGCAGCCAAGGGACTAGTTTGTACTTC. Protein sequence: CASSQGTSLYF.

The chain employs TRBV9 and TRBJ1-2; 8 nucleotides line up with TRBD1. CDR3 length equals 15 residues. Trimming removed 3 bases from V and 2 bases from J; junction bases left unmatched: 6. Germline-derived CDR1 and CDR2 are SGDLS and YYNGEE. This CDR3 is CASSGHRGENYGYTF. CDR3 bases: TGTGCCAGCAGCGGTCACAGGGGGGAGAACTATGGCTACACCTTC.

This clonotype showed up many times. The chain couples TRBV24-1 to TRBJ2-2; 8 bases match TRBD1. The V gene end was trimmed by 4 bases and the J gene end by 6 bases; junction bases not matched to a gene: 15. Looked up from germline, CDR1 is KGHDR and CDR2 is SFDVKD. The CDR3 spans 18 residues. CDR3 residues: CATSDPRTDRARPGELFF. CDR3 nucleotide sequence: TGTGCCACCAGTGACCCACGAACGGACAGGGCGAGACCCGGGGAGCTGTTTTTT.

This clonotype was found many times. The chain employs TRBV5-1 and TRBJ2-3; TRBD1 might be the D (5 bases). The CDR3 covers 15 residues. CDR1 is SGHRS and CDR2 is YFSETQ in the germline V gene. V was cut by 5 bases and J by 0 bases, with 13 bases left in between. CDR3 sequence (DNA): TGCGCCAGCAGACTCGAGACAGCAAGCACAGATACGCAGTATTTT. It yields the protein CASRLETASTDTQYF.

This clonotype was counted at least ten times. The chain joins TRBV5-1 to TRBJ2-5, with 8 bases fitting TRBD2. The CDR3 is 15 amino acids. Trimming at V came to 0 bases and at J to 4 bases, leaving 5 bases not matched to a gene. Germline CDR1 SGHRS, CDR2 YFSETQ. In DNA, the CDR3 is TGCGCCAGCAGCTTGGTTCCAGCGGGAGCAGAGACCCAGTACTTC. It specifies CASSLVPAGAETQYF.

This clonotype was seen a handful of times. The chain recombines TRBV12-3 or TRBV12-4 with TRBJ2-7; D tentatively fits TRBD1 or TRBD2 (6 bases each). The length of the CDR3 is 13 residues. Deletions cut 8 bases from V and 3 bases from J, with 14 bases between. CDR3 sequence reads: CASAPGEVYEQYF. The CDR3 DNA sequence: TGTGCCAGCGCCCCAGGGGAGGTCTACGAGCAGTACTTC.

This clonotype was found many times. The chain couples TRBV6-5 to TRBJ1-1; TRBD1 aligns across 11 bases. Trimming removed 4 bases from V and 5 bases from J; junction bases left unmatched: 9. The CDR3 length is 16 residues. The germline V gene encodes CDR1 MNHEY and CDR2 SVGAGI. This CDR3 is CASSWGTGGARTEAFF. CDR3 nucleotide sequence: TGTGCCAGCAGTTGGGGGACAGGGGGAGCGCGTACTGAAGCTTTCTTT.

This clonotype has a count of ten or more. The chain uses TRBV28 and TRBJ2-1; D might be TRBD1 or TRBD2, each matching 6 bases. The CDR3 consists of 16 residues. Trimming took off 4 bases at V and 2 bases at J, with 15 bases between the two ends. Per the germline V gene, CDR1 is MDHEN and CDR2 is SYDVKM. The CDR3 DNA follows: TGTGCCAGCAGTTCACCAGGGGAGGAAGCCTACAATGAGCAGTTCTTC. This sequence encodes CASSSPGEEAYNEQFF.

This clonotype has a count of ten or more. The rearrangement uses TRBV6-2 or TRBV6-3 and TRBJ1-2, with D maybe TRBD1 (5 bases). CDR3 length: 16 residues. V gave up 8 bases and J gave up 4 bases, with 23 bases separating them. In germline, CDR1 is MNHEY, CDR2 SVGEGT. The CDR3 loop is CASGRTRLGAAYGYTF. CDR3 sequence (DNA): TGTGCCAGCGGCAGGACACGGCTTGGGGCCGCCTATGGCTACACCTTC.

This clonotype appeared many times. V gene TRBV29-1 combines with J gene TRBJ1-1; 7 nucleotides align to TRBD1. Losses at the gene ends were 4 bases for V and 6 bases for J; bases not matched to a gene: 5. The germline CDR1 and CDR2 sequences are SQVTM and ANQGSEA. The CDR3 has 12 residues. CDR3 sequence: CSVGQGKPEAFF. The CDR3 DNA reads TGCAGCGTTGGACAGGGAAAGCCTGAAGCTTTCTTT.

This chain connects TRBV2 to TRBJ2-7, with 7 nucleotides matching TRBD2. This CDR3 region has 15 residues. V shed 7 bases, J shed 1 base, and the junction held 10 bases outside the gene matches. Germline CDR1 is SNHLY and CDR2 is FYNNEI. This CDR3 reads CASTPLAAESYEQYF. DNA of the CDR3: TGTGCCAGCACGCCTCTAGCGGCAGAATCCTACGAGCAGTACTTC.